These 23 T cell receptor beta chains came from one sample sequenced in a study of CD8+ T cells in alopecia areata. It was cDNA, reverse transcribed from extracted RNA, that served as the sequencing template. Measured with immunoSEQ multiplex PCR; TCRdb has only the in-frame clones, and not every one. The data hold about 91,000 clones, with around 44% observed a single time. Specimen: CD4+ T cells sorted from blood. The receptors stem from a human donor with alopecia areata.

The J gene is TRBJ1-1, the V gene TRBV7-9; a weak D match, TRBD1 (6 bases). There are 17 residues in the CDR3. V lost 1 base and J lost 4, with 19 bases in between. Germline assignment: CDR1 SEHNR and CDR2 FQNEAQ (reference sequence). The CDR3 DNA is TGTGCCAGCAGCTTAGACGGCACAGGGTATTCGATCACTGAAGCTTTCTTT. This translates into CASSLDGTGYSITEAFF.

This chain joins TRBV29-1 and TRBJ2-7; D is perhaps TRBD2 (5 bases). V lost 6 bases, J lost 2 bases, and 8 bases lay in between. Germline loops: CDR1 SQVTM, CDR2 ANQGSEA. This CDR3 contains 11 residues. For the CDR3, the DNA is TGCAGCGTCACGGAGGCCTACGAGCAGTACTTC. Residues: CSVTEAYEQYF.

This clone was detected only a few times. V gene TRBV28 combines with J gene TRBJ1-1, with unresolved D. The ends were cut back, 5 bases at V and 7 bases at J, with 14 bases in the middle. The CDR3 totals 13 residues. CDR1 is MDHEN and CDR2 is SYDVKM in the germline V gene. DNA for the CDR3: TGTGCCAGCAGTGCCACCGCGGTCAATGAAGCTTTCTTT. As protein: CASSATAVNEAFF.

This clone was recorded a few times. J is TRBJ2-2 and V is TRBV29-1, with 8 bases matching TRBD2. The V gene's germline CDR1 is SQVTM and CDR2 ANQGSEA. The CDR3 sequence is 13 residues long. With V trimmed by 5 bases and J by 8 bases, 7 bases remained unmatched. In DNA form, the CDR3 reads TGCAGCGTTAATGAAGCGGGAGAGGGGGAGCTGTTTTTT. As protein: CSVNEAGEGELFF.

Only one count was recorded for this clone. The chain carries TRBV5-1 and TRBJ2-7; the D gene could be TRBD1 or TRBD2 (5 bases each). The germline V gene encodes CDR1 SGHRS and CDR2 YFSETQ. The CDR3 is made up of 13 amino acids. Trimming cost V 3 bases and J 6 bases, with 13 bases left between them. CDR3 in amino acids: CASSSGRGPEQYF. In nucleotides, the CDR3 is TGCGCCAGCAGCTCTGGTCGGGGCCCCGAGCAGTACTTC.

This clone turned up a few times. The chain uses TRBV30 and TRBJ1-6; D possibly corresponds to TRBD1 (6 bases). The CDR3 covers 13 residues. Germline loops: CDR1 GTSNPN, CDR2 SVGIG (reference sequence). V lost 2 bases, J lost 9 bases, and 11 bases lay in between. DNA of the CDR3: TGTGCCTGGAGTAGGGACATAATTTCACCCCTCCACTTT. It codes for CAWSRDIISPLHF.

This rearrangement joins TRBV11-2 to TRBJ2-1; D is perhaps TRBD2 (6 bases). V lost 5 bases and J lost 6, with 17 bases in between. This CDR3 spans 15 amino acids. Germline CDR1 SGHAT, CDR2 FQNNGV. This CDR3 is CASSPLAPAPNEQFF. CDR3 bases: TGTGCCAGCAGCCCACTAGCCCCGGCTCCCAATGAGCAGTTCTTC.

The CDR3 region has the DNA TGTGCCAGCAGTGAATCAGGGCCCTCCTACGAGCAGTACTTC. It yields the protein CASSESGPSYEQYF. The genes are TRBV2 and TRBJ2-7; D possibly corresponds to TRBD1 (5 bases). Germline values: CDR1 SNHLY, CDR2 FYNNEI. The CDR3 extends over 14 amino acids. Deletions cut 2 bases from V and 0 bases from J, with 8 bases between.

The rearrangement links TRBV29-1 to TRBJ2-7; 11 bases fit TRBD2. Germline V gene data show CDR1 as SQVTM and CDR2 as ANQGSEA. This CDR3 is 13 amino acids long. This CDR3 is CSVTGTSGYEQYF. CDR3 sequence (DNA): TGCAGTGTCACCGGGACTAGCGGCTACGAGCAGTACTTC.

The rearrangement uses TRBV29-1 and TRBJ2-7, with TRBD1 matching over 10 bases. Germline values: CDR1 SQVTM, CDR2 ANQGSEA. The CDR3 extends over 14 amino acids. The trim removed 7 bases at V and 2 bases at J, leaving 8 bases unmatched. In DNA form, the CDR3 reads TGCAGCGCCAGGGGAGGACAGGGGGCCTACGAGCAGTACTTC. Amino acids: CSARGGQGAYEQYF.

This clone was detected only once. The chain is built from TRBV29-1 and TRBJ2-1, with D uncertain. The CDR3 has 13 amino acids. Germline V CDR1 and CDR2: SQVTM, ANQGSEA. Trimming took 4 bases from V and 1 from J, leaving 8 bases between them. CDR3 coding DNA: TGCAGCGTTGCCAGTTTTTCCTACAATGAGCAGTTCTTC. Amino acid sequence: CSVASFSYNEQFF.

J is TRBJ1-6 and V is TRBV15; TRBD1 agrees at 9 bases. Trimming at V came to 6 bases and at J to 8 bases, leaving 11 bases not matched to a gene. CDR1 LNHNV and CDR2 YYDKDF come from the germline V gene (reference sequence). This CDR3 has 16 amino acids. The CDR3 sequence is CATRPGQGLIDSPLHF. CDR3 DNA sequence: TGTGCCACCAGACCCGGACAGGGGCTGATAGATTCACCCCTCCACTTT.

The V gene is TRBV4-1, the J gene TRBJ2-3; a possible D gene is TRBD1 (6 bases). This CDR3 has 16 residues. V gave up 1 base and J gave up 0 bases, with 11 bases separating them. Germline V CDR1 and CDR2: MGHRA, YSYEKL. The CDR3 coding sequence is TGCGCCAGCAGCCAAGGCGACAGGAGAAGCACAGATACGCAGTATTTT. Translated: CASSQGDRRSTDTQYF.

A remark on this clone: Other DNA sequences within the sample encode an identical CDR3. The V gene is TRBV30, the J gene TRBJ2-7; D is uncertain. Germline values: CDR1 GTSNPN, CDR2 SVGIG (reference sequence). V was clipped by 5 bases and J by 2 bases, with 7 bases between them. CDR3 length: 11 residues. The CDR3 is CAWGVAYEQYF. The CDR3 DNA reads TGTGCCTGGGGGGTGGCCTACGAGCAGTACTTC.

This chain joins TRBV29-1 and TRBJ1-1; D unresolved. Trimming pared 2 bases from V and 6 bases from J, leaving 10 bases between. This CDR3 has 12 residues. CDR1 is SQVTM and CDR2 is ANQGSEA in the germline V gene. The CDR3: CSVETNTPEAFF. As DNA, the CDR3 is TGCAGCGTTGAAACGAATACTCCTGAAGCTTTCTTT.

This clone was found a few times. One end of the junction fails to match germline, which may point to a read error. The chain is built from TRBV29-1 and TRBJ2-3; D remains ambiguous. Germline CDR1 SQVTM, CDR2 ANQGSEA. This CDR3 region has 12 residues. The CDR3 reads CSVEEVAETQYF. Written as DNA, the CDR3 is TGCAGCGTTGAAGAGGTGGCAGAAACGCAGTATTTT.

This clone has just a few counts. The V and J genes are TRBV7-2 and TRBJ2-6; D remains ambiguous. Trimming cost V 2 bases and J 0 bases, with 5 bases left between them. Germline CDR1 reads SGHTA; CDR2 reads FQGNSA. The CDR3 totals 15 residues. The CDR3 region is CASSLPTSGANVLTF. DNA for the CDR3: TGTGCCAGCAGCTTACCCACCTCTGGGGCCAACGTCCTGACTTTC. The full variable domain, rest sourced from reference TRBV7-2 and TRBJ2-6, is GAGVSQSPSNKVTEKGKDVELRCDPISGHTALYWYRQSLGQGLEFLIYFQGNSAPDKSGLPSDRFSAERTGGSVSTLTIQRTQQEDSAVYLCASSLPTSGANVLTFGAGSRLTVL.

The chain joins TRBV5-1 to TRBJ1-1, with TRBD1 as a possible D gene (5 bases). This CDR3 is 14 amino acids long. Germline CDR1 is SGHRS and CDR2 is YFSETQ. The V end lost 3 bases, the J end lost 0 bases, and 9 bases lay between the germline ends. The CDR3 DNA reads as TGCGCCAGCAGCTGGGACGGGGTGAACACTGAAGCTTTCTTT. It is translated as CASSWDGVNTEAFF.

In this sample, this clone turned up a few times. In DNA form, the CDR3 reads TGCAGCGGACGCGGGAGAGTCACAGATACGCAGTATTTT. Amino acids: CSGRGRVTDTQYF. This chain uses TRBV29-1 with TRBJ2-3; TRBD2 agrees at 7 bases. Losses at the gene ends were 7 bases for V and 2 bases for J; bases not matched to a gene: 6. This CDR3 region has 13 residues. Germline loops: CDR1 SQVTM, CDR2 ANQGSEA.

This chain uses TRBV29-1 with TRBJ2-2; perhaps TRBD1 as D (6 bases). The CDR3 consists of 14 residues. V shed 4 bases and J shed 2 bases, with 11 bases lying between them. The germline gives CDR1 SQVTM, CDR2 ANQGSEA. The CDR3 reads CSVGPGHNTGELFF. CDR3 nucleotides: TGCAGCGTTGGGCCGGGACACAACACCGGGGAGCTGTTTTTT.

V is TRBV29-1 and J is TRBJ1-1; D is unclear. The V gene lost 2 bases and the J gene lost 0 bases, with 7 bases spanning the gap. This CDR3 has 13 amino acids. Germline lookup yields CDR1 SQVTM and CDR2 ANQGSEA. CDR3 sequence reads: CSVELRMNTEAFF. The CDR3 DNA reads as TGCAGCGTTGAACTGAGGATGAACACTGAAGCTTTCTTT.

This chain joins TRBV29-1 and TRBJ2-7, with 9 bases fitting TRBD2. From germline, CDR1 is SQVTM and CDR2 ANQGSEA. The CDR3 has 12 residues. Trimming removed 8 bases from V and 2 bases from J; junction bases left unmatched: 4. For the CDR3, the DNA is TGCAGCCTTGCGGGAGGGGCCTACGAGCAGTACTTC. The encoded protein is CSLAGGAYEQYF.

V gene TRBV6-5 combines with J gene TRBJ2-3, with 10 bases lining up with TRBD1. CDR1 is MNHEY and CDR2 is SVGAGI in the germline V gene. J gave up 4 bases and V 5 bases, and 3 bases lay outside the gene matches. CDR3 size: 14 residues. This CDR3 reads CASSRGQGADTQYF. CDR3 nucleotide sequence: TGTGCCAGCAGTCGTGGACAGGGGGCAGATACGCAGTATTTT.